A single T cell receptor (beta chain) is shown here with its context. The antigen remains undetermined. V trimming: 5 bases; J trimming: 8 bases; junction bases outside the gene matches: 8. Germline V gene lookup returns CDR1 LNHDA and CDR2 SQIVND (reference sequence). The length of the CDR3 is 13 residues. This record belongs to a study of cytomegalovirus exposure and HLA in healthy donors. Overall study findings and caveats: Later genetic work tied a missense DCLRE1C variant to beta-chain V and J trimming. From TCR beta sequences, most subjects' HLA-A and HLA-B alleles were reportedly predicted accurately.

Primers included in the PCR were 60 Vbeta and 13 Jbeta primers. Using immunoSEQ multiplex PCR, the repertoire was profiled, and TCRdb retains in-frame clones only, with some absent. This repertoire includes about 130,000 clones. This clonotype was sampled from a woman aged 40 to 50 in good health and CMV-seropositive. Input material: PBMCs. J is TRBJ1-2 and V is TRBV19, with 7 positions matching TRBD1. The CDR3 sequence: CASSGQARGGYTF. The CDR3 bases are TGTGCCAGTAGTGGACAGGCACGCGGGGGCTACACCTTC.